Many counts were recorded for the clone carrying this T cell receptor beta chain. The junction departs from the called germline gene at one end, perhaps through a read error. TCRdb called the 5' RACE reads again in MiXCR, with one record for every CDR3 protein. The top ten clones hold more than 15% of a sample with about 39,000 distinct CDR3 sequences, about 9.4% of them seen once. These data are taken from a study of CD8 T cells in ankylosing spondylitis. The CDR3 has 11 amino acids. CDR1 and CDR2 from the germline V gene are SQVTM and ANQGSEA. The receptor was isolated from a male donor with ankylosing spondylitis or in good health (not recorded which). V gene TRBV29-1 combines with J gene TRBJ1-2; D is uncertain. Sequencing input: blood, either unsorted or a sorted T cell fraction (not recorded which). The DNA of the CDR3 is TGCAGGGTTGGCAGCGACTATGGCTACACCTTC. Its protein is CRVGSDYGYTF.